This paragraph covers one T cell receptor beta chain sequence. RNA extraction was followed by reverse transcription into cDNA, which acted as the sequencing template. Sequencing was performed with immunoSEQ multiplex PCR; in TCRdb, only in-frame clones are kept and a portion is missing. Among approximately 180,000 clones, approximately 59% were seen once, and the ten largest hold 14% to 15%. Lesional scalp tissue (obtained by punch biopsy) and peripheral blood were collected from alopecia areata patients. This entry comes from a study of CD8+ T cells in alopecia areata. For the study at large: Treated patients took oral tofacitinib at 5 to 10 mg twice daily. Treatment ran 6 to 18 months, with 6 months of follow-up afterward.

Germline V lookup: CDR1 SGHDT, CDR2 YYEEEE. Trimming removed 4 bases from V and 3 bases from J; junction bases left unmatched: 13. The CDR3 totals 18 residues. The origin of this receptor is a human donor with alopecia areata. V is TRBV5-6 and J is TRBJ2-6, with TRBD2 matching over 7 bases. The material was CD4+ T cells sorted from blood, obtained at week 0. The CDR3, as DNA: TGTGCCAGCAGCCCCCAGGGAGGGCCTATGGGTGGGGCCAACGTCCTGACTTTC. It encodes CASSPQGGPMGGANVLTF.